This record concerns one TCR beta chain sequence. As yet, its antigen is unknown. In the PCR, 60 Vbeta and 13 Jbeta primers were used. TCRdb keeps only in-frame clones here, not all; method: immunoSEQ multiplex PCR. The profile shows 90,000 to 150,000 clones, approximately 8% of them singletons. This record belongs to a study of cytomegalovirus exposure and HLA in healthy donors. Study observations and caveats: There were reportedly fewer N-insertions in an Asian-associated ancestry cluster than the approximately 700-donor mean, in a later analysis.

This receptor was taken from a woman between 40 and 55 years old in good health and CMV-seropositive. Sequenced material: PBMCs.

The CDR3 loop reads CASSQVGGNNQPQHF. CDR3 bases: TGCGCCAGCAGCCAGGTTGGGGGGAACAATCAGCCCCAGCATTTT. V gene TRBV4-1 combines with J gene TRBJ1-5, with D tentatively TRBD1 (5 bases). This CDR3 is built from 15 residues. The V and J ends lost 3 bases and 3 bases respectively, with 12 bases between them. The germline gives CDR1 MGHRA, CDR2 YSYEKL.